This is a list of T cell receptor beta chains from one sample in a study of cytomegalovirus exposure and HLA in healthy donors. The table came from immunoSEQ multiplex PCR; TCRdb's copy has only in-frame clones and leaves some out. The table records 200,000 to 300,000 clones, 80% to 95% of them present only once. Sequencing was done on a sample of PBMCs. The receptors originated from a woman aged 30 to 39 in good health and CMV-seronegative. Both conserved end residues are part of each CDR3. A D gene is named only where the DNA matches it firmly. Part of the rows lack a size; the others show once, few, many or a class for expanded clones.

J gene: TRBJ2-7
clone size: NA
V gene: TRBV4-1
D gene: TRBD1
CDR3 length: 14
CDR3 protein: CASSQDMTGSEQYF
CDR3 DNA: TGCGCCAGCAGCCAAGATATGACAGGGTCCGAGCAGTACTTC

J gene: TRBJ1-3
clone size: NA
V gene: TRBV4-2
D gene: NA
CDR3 length: 16
CDR3 protein: CASSQVAGSSGNTIYF
CDR3 DNA: TGTGCCAGCAGCCAAGTCGCAGGGTCCTCTGGAAACACCATATATTTT

J gene: TRBJ1-4
clone size: NA
V gene: TRBV4-1
D gene: TRBD1
CDR3 length: 16
CDR3 protein: CASSYRGLATNEKLFF
CDR3 DNA: TGCGCCAGCAGTTACAGGGGACTAGCAACTAATGAAAAACTGTTTTTT

J gene: TRBJ2-3
clone size: NA
V gene: TRBV28
D gene: NA
CDR3 length: 14
CDR3 protein: CASTPVVAVDTQYF
CDR3 DNA: TGTGCCAGCACTCCCGTAGTAGCGGTTGATACGCAGTATTTT

J gene: TRBJ2-1
clone size: NA
V gene: TRBV7-3
D gene: NA
CDR3 length: 15
CDR3 protein: CASSLTTSSYNEQFF
CDR3 DNA: TGTGCCAGCAGCTTAACTACTAGCTCCTACAATGAGCAGTTCTTC

J gene: TRBJ2-3
clone size: NA
V gene: TRBV2
D gene: TRBD2
CDR3 length: 17
CDR3 protein: CASSVPGLAPLTDTQYF
CDR3 DNA: TGTGCCAGCAGTGTTCCGGGACTAGCTCCCCTCACAGATACGCAGTATTTT

J gene: TRBJ1-1
clone size: NA
V gene: TRBV10-3
D gene: NA
CDR3 length: 13
CDR3 protein: CAISDVMNTEAFF
CDR3 DNA: TGTGCCATCAGTGACGTGATGAACACTGAAGCTTTCTTT

J gene: TRBJ2-1
clone size: NA
V gene: TRBV6-6
D gene: TRBD2
CDR3 length: 16
CDR3 protein: CASRLYSSGVYNEQFF
CDR3 DNA: TGTGCCAGCAGGCTTTATTCTAGCGGGGTTTACAATGAGCAGTTCTTC

J gene: TRBJ1-2
clone size: NA
V gene: TRBV5-1
D gene: TRBD1
CDR3 length: 16
CDR3 protein: CASSLGQGALGYGYTF
CDR3 DNA: TGCGCCAGCAGCCTCGGACAGGGGGCGTTGGGCTATGGCTACACCTTC

J gene: TRBJ2-5
clone size: NA
V gene: TRBV9
D gene: TRBD1
CDR3 length: 15
CDR3 protein: CASSAQTGWQETQYF
CDR3 DNA: TGTGCCAGCAGCGCCCAGACAGGGTGGCAAGAGACCCAGTACTTC

J gene: TRBJ2-7
clone size: NA
V gene: TRBV29-1
D gene: NA
CDR3 length: 13
CDR3 protein: CSVGRKSSYEQYF
CDR3 DNA: TGCAGCGTGGGACGTAAGAGCTCCTACGAGCAGTACTTC

J gene: TRBJ2-7
clone size: NA
V gene: TRBV19
D gene: NA
CDR3 length: 14
CDR3 protein: CASSWAHSRYEQYF
CDR3 DNA: TGTGCCAGTAGTTGGGCACACTCTAGGTACGAGCAGTACTTC

J gene: TRBJ2-7
clone size: NA
V gene: TRBV2
D gene: NA
CDR3 length: 15
CDR3 protein: CASSELGQVRHEQYF
CDR3 DNA: TGTGCCAGCAGTGAACTGGGGCAGGTTCGGCACGAGCAGTACTTC

J gene: TRBJ2-7
clone size: NA
V gene: TRBV5-1
D gene: TRBD1
CDR3 length: 13
CDR3 protein: CASSGTGAYEQYF
CDR3 DNA: TGCGCCAGCAGCGGGACAGGGGCCTACGAGCAGTACTTC

J gene: TRBJ2-7
clone size: NA
V gene: TRBV7-2
D gene: TRBD2
CDR3 length: 16
CDR3 protein: CASSLYSGRSSYEQYF
CDR3 DNA: TGTGCCAGCAGCCTTTATAGCGGGAGAAGCTCCTACGAGCAGTACTTC

J gene: TRBJ1-5
clone size: few
V gene: TRBV7-9
D gene: NA
CDR3 length: 12
CDR3 protein: CASGQVNQPQHF
CDR3 DNA: TGTGCTTCTGGTCAGGTCAATCAGCCCCAGCATTTT

J gene: TRBJ1-1
clone size: NA
V gene: TRBV2
D gene: NA
CDR3 length: 13
CDR3 protein: CASIGARVTEAFF
CDR3 DNA: TGTGCCAGTATAGGGGCGCGGGTCACTGAAGCTTTCTTT

J gene: TRBJ2-1
clone size: NA
V gene: TRBV5-1
D gene: TRBD2
CDR3 length: 15
CDR3 protein: CASSLYGGSINEQFF
CDR3 DNA: TGCGCCAGCAGCTTGTATGGCGGGAGTATCAATGAGCAGTTCTTC

J gene: TRBJ2-7
clone size: NA
V gene: TRBV14
D gene: NA
CDR3 length: 13
CDR3 protein: CASSQAVGGEQYF
CDR3 DNA: TGTGCCAGCAGCCAAGCTGTAGGAGGTGAGCAGTACTTC

J gene: TRBJ2-5
clone size: NA
V gene: TRBV14
D gene: NA
CDR3 length: 13
CDR3 protein: CASSQADPGAQYF
CDR3 DNA: TGTGCCAGCAGCCAAGCCGATCCAGGGGCCCAGTACTTC

J gene: TRBJ1-5
clone size: NA
V gene: TRBV19
D gene: TRBD1
CDR3 length: 13
CDR3 protein: CASGTGFNQPQHF
CDR3 DNA: TGTGCCAGTGGGACAGGCTTCAATCAGCCCCAGCATTTT

J gene: TRBJ2-5
clone size: NA
V gene: TRBV9
D gene: TRBD1
CDR3 length: 16
CDR3 protein: CASSVGHYRGSETQYF
CDR3 DNA: TGTGCCAGCAGCGTAGGACACTACAGGGGTTCAGAGACCCAGTACTTC

J gene: TRBJ2-3
clone size: NA
V gene: TRBV11-3
D gene: NA
CDR3 length: 12
CDR3 protein: CASSSNTDTQYF
CDR3 DNA: TGTGCCAGCAGCTCCAACACAGATACGCAGTATTTT

J gene: TRBJ2-1
clone size: NA
V gene: TRBV25-1
D gene: NA
CDR3 length: 14
CDR3 protein: CASSEDGAYNEQFF
CDR3 DNA: TGTGCCAGCAGTGAAGACGGGGCCTACAATGAGCAGTTCTTC

J gene: TRBJ2-7
clone size: NA
V gene: TRBV29-1
D gene: NA
CDR3 length: 12
CDR3 protein: CSVGQGSYEQYF
CDR3 DNA: TGCAGCGTTGGGCAGGGCTCCTACGAGCAGTACTTC

J gene: TRBJ2-7
clone size: NA
V gene: TRBV6-5
D gene: TRBD2
CDR3 length: 16
CDR3 protein: CASSYSIAGGIYEQYF
CDR3 DNA: TGTGCCAGCAGTTACTCGATTGCGGGAGGGATTTACGAGCAGTACTTC

J gene: TRBJ1-5
clone size: NA
V gene: TRBV6-4
D gene: NA
CDR3 length: 16
CDR3 protein: CASSRDTFYSNQPQHF
CDR3 DNA: TGTGCCAGCAGTAGGGACACCTTCTATAGCAATCAGCCCCAGCATTTT

J gene: TRBJ2-7
clone size: NA
V gene: TRBV2
D gene: NA
CDR3 length: 15
CDR3 protein: CASSETSAGTYEQYF
CDR3 DNA: TGTGCCAGCAGTGAAACTTCGGCGGGGACCTACGAGCAGTACTTC

J gene: TRBJ2-5
clone size: NA
V gene: TRBV29-1
D gene: NA
CDR3 length: 14
CDR3 protein: CSAPTRRGSETQYF
CDR3 DNA: TGCAGCGCACCCACTAGAAGAGGTTCTGAGACCCAGTACTTC

J gene: TRBJ1-2
clone size: NA
V gene: TRBV5-1
D gene: TRBD1
CDR3 length: 14
CDR3 protein: CASSLGDRGKGYTF
CDR3 DNA: TGCGCCAGCAGCTTGGGGGACAGGGGGAAAGGCTACACCTTC

J gene: TRBJ1-5
clone size: NA
V gene: TRBV6-1
D gene: NA
CDR3 length: 15
CDR3 protein: CASGGARDSNQPQHF
CDR3 DNA: TGTGCCAGCGGGGGGGCCAGGGATAGCAATCAGCCCCAGCATTTT

J gene: TRBJ1-1
clone size: NA
V gene: TRBV29-1
D gene: TRBD1
CDR3 length: 13
CDR3 protein: CSGLTGGRTEAFF
CDR3 DNA: TGCAGCGGGCTCACAGGGGGCCGGACTGAAGCTTTCTTT

J gene: TRBJ2-5
clone size: NA
V gene: TRBV28
D gene: TRBD1
CDR3 length: 14
CDR3 protein: CASVSGTAQETQYF
CDR3 DNA: TGTGCCAGCGTCTCTGGGACAGCGCAAGAGACCCAGTACTTC

J gene: TRBJ2-5
clone size: NA
V gene: TRBV11-2
D gene: TRBD2
CDR3 length: 17
CDR3 protein: CASSLARTSGRMGTQYF
CDR3 DNA: TGTGCCAGCAGCTTAGCCCGGACTAGCGGGAGGATGGGAACCCAGTACTTC

J gene: TRBJ2-2
clone size: NA
V gene: TRBV4-1
D gene: NA
CDR3 length: 16
CDR3 protein: CASSQDSQAFTGELFF
CDR3 DNA: TGCGCCAGCAGCCAAGATTCACAGGCCTTCACCGGGGAGCTGTTTTTT

J gene: TRBJ2-1
clone size: NA
V gene: TRBV18
D gene: TRBD1
CDR3 length: 16
CDR3 protein: CASSLGQGSSYNEQFF
CDR3 DNA: TGTGCCAGCTCCCTTGGACAGGGCAGCTCCTACAATGAGCAGTTCTTC

J gene: TRBJ2-7
clone size: NA
V gene: TRBV4-3
D gene: NA
CDR3 length: 15
CDR3 protein: CASSQEGTLVYEQYF
CDR3 DNA: TGCGCCAGCAGCCAAGAAGGGACACTCGTCTACGAGCAGTACTTC

J gene: TRBJ1-5
clone size: NA
V gene: TRBV28
D gene: TRBD1
CDR3 length: 16
CDR3 protein: CASSYLVGQGNQPQHF
CDR3 DNA: TGTGCCAGCAGCTATTTAGTCGGACAGGGAAATCAGCCCCAGCATTTT

J gene: TRBJ2-1
clone size: NA
V gene: TRBV6-6
D gene: TRBD2
CDR3 length: 14
CDR3 protein: CASKEGLAGDEQFF
CDR3 DNA: TGTGCCAGCAAAGAGGGGCTAGCGGGAGATGAGCAGTTCTTC

J gene: TRBJ1-1
clone size: NA
V gene: TRBV9
D gene: NA
CDR3 length: 14
CDR3 protein: CASSGSGWDTEAFF
CDR3 DNA: TGTGCCAGCAGCGGTAGCGGATGGGACACTGAAGCTTTCTTT

J gene: TRBJ2-5
clone size: once
V gene: TRBV5-1
D gene: TRBD2
CDR3 length: 16
CDR3 protein: CASSLSGRGGQETQYF
CDR3 DNA: TGCGCCAGCAGCTTAAGCGGGAGGGGGGGCCAAGAGACCCAGTACTTC

J gene: TRBJ1-5
clone size: NA
V gene: TRBV19
D gene: NA
CDR3 length: 15
CDR3 protein: CASSILGRGDQPQHF
CDR3 DNA: TGTGCCAGTAGTATCTTAGGCAGGGGAGATCAGCCCCAGCATTTT

J gene: TRBJ1-1
clone size: once
V gene: TRBV5-4
D gene: NA
CDR3 length: 12
CDR3 protein: CASSLSNTEAFF
CDR3 DNA: TGTGCCAGCAGCTTGAGTAACACTGAAGCTTTCTTT

J gene: TRBJ2-1
clone size: NA
V gene: TRBV10-2
D gene: TRBD2
CDR3 length: 14
CDR3 protein: CASRTSGSYNEQFF
CDR3 DNA: TGCGCCAGCAGAACTAGCGGTTCCTACAATGAGCAGTTCTTC

J gene: TRBJ2-2
clone size: NA
V gene: TRBV7-3
D gene: NA
CDR3 length: 16
CDR3 protein: CASSLMRTLNTGELFF
CDR3 DNA: TGTGCCAGCAGCTTAATGAGGACGTTGAACACCGGGGAGCTGTTTTTT

J gene: TRBJ2-5
clone size: NA
V gene: TRBV25-1
D gene: NA
CDR3 length: 12
CDR3 protein: CASKYGQETQYF
CDR3 DNA: TGTGCCAGCAAATATGGGCAAGAGACCCAGTACTTC

J gene: TRBJ2-5
clone size: NA
V gene: TRBV13
D gene: TRBD1
CDR3 length: 14
CDR3 protein: CASSLRTGAETQYF
CDR3 DNA: TGTGCCAGCAGCTTACGGACAGGGGCAGAGACCCAGTACTTC

J gene: TRBJ2-7
clone size: NA
V gene: TRBV19
D gene: TRBD2
CDR3 length: 15
CDR3 protein: CASSIAGGPSYEQYF
CDR3 DNA: TGTGCCAGTAGTATAGCGGGAGGGCCCTCCTACGAGCAGTACTTC

J gene: TRBJ1-5
clone size: NA
V gene: TRBV28
D gene: NA
CDR3 length: 17
CDR3 protein: CASSPELVRSGNQPQHF
CDR3 DNA: TGTGCCAGCAGTCCGGAGCTGGTCAGGTCCGGCAATCAGCCCCAGCATTTT

J gene: TRBJ2-7
clone size: NA
V gene: TRBV27
D gene: NA
CDR3 length: 12
CDR3 protein: CASSDFSYEQYF
CDR3 DNA: TGTGCCAGCTCAGATTTCTCCTACGAGCAGTACTTC

J gene: TRBJ1-2
clone size: few
V gene: TRBV2
D gene: NA
CDR3 length: 11
CDR3 protein: CASSVFYGYTF
CDR3 DNA: TGTGCCAGCAGTGTGTTCTATGGCTACACCTTC

J gene: TRBJ1-1
clone size: NA
V gene: TRBV4-2
D gene: NA
CDR3 length: 14
CDR3 protein: CASSQDNMNTEAFF
CDR3 DNA: TGTGCCAGCAGCCAAGACAATATGAACACTGAAGCTTTCTTT